This entry lists 27 T cell receptor beta chains sequenced from one sample in a study of blood T cell repertoires in COVID-19. Assay used: immunoSEQ multiplex PCR; TCRdb lists only in-frame clones, some missing. Of about 190,000 clones listed, 70% to 90% are singletons. What was sequenced was peripheral blood. Source of these receptors: a human donor in a cohort sampled during active COVID-19.

This chain's CDR3 is CASSPRTSGAYEQYF. The DNA of the CDR3 is TGTGCCAGCAGCCCCCGGACTAGCGGGGCCTACGAGCAGTACTTC. V usage is TRBV7-8 and J usage is TRBJ2-7, with 12 nucleotides matching TRBD2. The CDR3 totals 15 residues. Germline V gene data show CDR1 as SGHVS and CDR2 as FQNEAQ. V shed 5 bases and J 2 bases; nucleotides not matched to a gene: 4. Full variable domain (outside the CDR3, taken from reference TRBV7-8 and TRBJ2-7): GAGVSQSPRYKVAKRGQDVALRCDPISGHVSLFWYQQALGQGPEFLTYFQNEAQLDKSGLPSDRFFAERPEGSVSTLKIQRTQQEDSAVYLCASSPRTSGAYEQYFGPGTRLTVT.

This sequence joins TRBV29-1 and TRBJ2-5; weak D call: TRBD1 (6 bases). The CDR3 contains 12 residues. The germline V and J ends were trimmed by 6 bases and 5 bases, with 13 bases remaining between them. CDR1 and CDR2 (germline): SQVTM, ANQGSEA. The CDR3 loop reads CSVKARGETQYF. For the CDR3, the DNA is TGCAGCGTAAAAGCCAGGGGTGAGACCCAGTACTTC.

V usage is TRBV27 and J usage is TRBJ2-1, with D possibly being TRBD2 (6 bases). This CDR3 is 18 amino acids long. The V and J ends lost 5 bases and 0 bases respectively, with 20 bases between them. Germline loops: CDR1 MNHEY, CDR2 SMNVEV (reference sequence). Here the CDR3 reads CASSPLAGLGVSYNEQFF. The DNA of the CDR3 is TGTGCCAGCAGTCCCCTGGCGGGATTGGGTGTCTCCTACAATGAGCAGTTCTTC.

V and J are TRBV7-9 and TRBJ2-7, with 10 bases identical to TRBD1. This CDR3 contains 16 residues. V shed 4 bases, J shed 0 bases, and the junction held 6 bases outside the gene matches. CDR1 SEHNR and CDR2 FQNEAQ come from the germline V gene (reference sequence). CDR3 coding DNA: TGTGCCAGCAGCTATGAGACAGGGGGCGGCTCCTACGAGCAGTACTTC. Encoded protein: CASSYETGGGSYEQYF.

The chain combines TRBV18 with TRBJ2-1, with a weak D call TRBD1 (5 bases). Trimming took off 1 base at V and 9 bases at J, with 16 bases between the two ends. Germline V gene lookup returns CDR1 KGHSH and CDR2 LQKENI. This CDR3 region has 15 residues. Here the CDR3 reads CASSPQGLPFSEQFF. CDR3 nucleotides: TGTGCCAGCTCACCACAGGGGCTCCCTTTCTCTGAGCAGTTCTTC.

This clone was counted between two and nine times. The rearrangement joins TRBV4-3 to TRBJ1-1, with a weak D call TRBD1 (5 bases). There are 14 residues in the CDR3. V lost 0 bases to trimming and J lost 10 bases, with 15 bases between them. From germline, CDR1 is LGHNA and CDR2 YSLEER. CDR3 DNA: TGCGCCAGCAGCCAAGACAATTTTGGGGGGGTAGCTTTCTTT. Translating gives CASSQDNFGGVAFF.

On this clone: The junction and the germline gene differ at one end; a read error may be behind it. The rearrangement links TRBV5-6 to TRBJ1-3, with D possibly being TRBD1 (5 bases). CDR3 length equals 13 residues. The germline CDR1 and CDR2 sequences are SGHDT and YYEEEE. CDR3 protein: CASSLQGTGAVNF. The CDR3 DNA reads as TGTGCCAGCAGCTTGCAGGGAACGGGTGCGGTTAATTTT.

V usage is TRBV5-6 and J usage is TRBJ2-1; 9 bases fit TRBD2. The V segment lost 1 base and the J segment 10 bases; nucleotides outside the gene matches: 6. The CDR3 contains 14 residues. CDR1 SGHDT and CDR2 YYEEEE come from the germline V gene. DNA for the CDR3: TGTGCCAGCAGCTTGTTTAGCGGGAGCGGAGAGCAGTTCTTC. This encodes CASSLFSGSGEQFF.

This chain connects TRBV28 to TRBJ2-7; D gene ambiguous. From germline, CDR1 is MDHEN and CDR2 SYDVKM. The V end was cut by 2 bases, the J end by 1 base, with 3 bases between. The CDR3 covers 12 residues. The CDR3 DNA reads as TGTGCCAGCAGTTTAGTATCCTACGAGCAGTACTTC. Translation: CASSLVSYEQYF.

This chain joins TRBV4-3 and TRBJ2-1; D remains ambiguous. Germline V lookup: CDR1 LGHNA, CDR2 YSLEER. The CDR3 spans 16 residues. The V and J ends lost 1 base and 6 bases respectively, with 16 bases between them. CDR3 nucleotides: TGCGCCAGCAGCCAAGTTTACCCGTCGACGGGCAATGAGCAGTTCTTC. This encodes CASSQVYPSTGNEQFF.

The V and J genes are TRBV6-5 and TRBJ2-7; TRBD1 matches 7 bases. The CDR3 has 13 amino acids. V trimming: 7 bases; J trimming: 0 bases; junction bases outside the gene matches: 3. CDR1 MNHEY and CDR2 SVGAGI come from the germline V gene. Written as DNA, the CDR3 is TGTGCCAGCACCAGGGACAGCTCCTACGAGCAGTACTTC. Translation: CASTRDSSYEQYF.

This sequence joins TRBV3-1 (or the pseudogene TRBV3-2) and TRBJ2-7; maybe TRBD1 (5 bases). CDR3 length: 15 amino acids. Germline CDR1 is LGHDT and CDR2 is YNNKEL (reference sequence). The ends were cut back, 1 base at V and 0 bases at J, with 10 bases in the middle. The CDR3 sequence: CASSQVPDTSYEQYF. For the CDR3, the DNA is TGTGCCAGCAGCCAAGTCCCGGACACCTCCTACGAGCAGTACTTC.

The chain is built from TRBV29-1 and TRBJ2-2; a weak D match, TRBD2 (5 bases). The CDR3 spans 18 residues. V lost 7 bases, J lost 0 bases, and 24 bases lay in between. Germline assignment: CDR1 SQVTM and CDR2 ANQGSEA. In DNA form, the CDR3 reads TGCAGCGGTAAACGTAGGGAAACTAGGCATTCGAACACCGGGGAGCTGTTTTTT. It is translated as CSGKRRETRHSNTGELFF.

The count of this clone is one. J is TRBJ2-5 and V is TRBV30, with TRBD2 matching 11 bases. Trimming took 2 bases from V and 5 from J; bases not matched to a gene: 7. The germline V gene has CDR1 GTSNPN and CDR2 SVGIG (reference sequence). The CDR3 spans 15 residues. CDR3 amino acids: CAWSIAGGPLETQYF. The CDR3 bases are TGTGCCTGGAGTATAGCGGGGGGGCCTTTGGAGACCCAGTACTTC.

V and J are TRBV13 and TRBJ1-1; unclear D gene. Deletions cut 1 base from V and 7 bases from J, with 16 bases between. Germline loops: CDR1 PRHDT, CDR2 FYEKMQ (reference sequence). CDR3 length equals 15 residues. The CDR3 loop reads CASSLALALAGEAFF. The CDR3 nucleotides are TGTGCCAGCAGCTTAGCTCTGGCATTAGCTGGTGAAGCTTTCTTT.

The rearrangement links TRBV10-3 to TRBJ2-2; a possible D gene is TRBD2 (5 bases). With 2 bases removed from V and 6 bases from J, the gap between germline ends came to 16 bases. The CDR3 covers 16 residues. Germline values: CDR1 ENHRY, CDR2 SYGVKD. CDR3: CAISETTSKRSGELFF. Here the CDR3 DNA reads TGTGCCATCAGTGAGACAACTAGTAAAAGGTCCGGGGAGCTGTTTTTT.

CDR3 nucleotides: TGTGCCAGTAGTTTAGTGTCGTCGGGTTTTGGCTACACCTTC. Its translation is CASSLVSSGFGYTF. J is TRBJ1-2 and V is TRBV19; no definite D call. Germline CDR1 is LNHDA and CDR2 is SQIVND (reference sequence). V lost 5 bases, J lost 7 bases, and 17 bases lay in between. The CDR3 runs 14 residues.

This clone has just a few counts. The V and J genes are TRBV4-3 and TRBJ2-1; the D is unclear. V shed 1 base and J shed 4 bases, with 8 bases lying between them. CDR3 size: 14 residues. Germline loops: CDR1 LGHNA, CDR2 YSLEER. The CDR3 loop reads CASSQVTRYNEQFF. CDR3 DNA: TGCGCCAGCAGCCAAGTTACGCGTTACAATGAGCAGTTCTTC.

The chain employs TRBV5-1 and TRBJ2-1, with D uncertain. Looked up from germline, CDR1 is SGHRS and CDR2 is YFSETQ. This CDR3 has 13 amino acids. The V end was cut by 1 base, the J end by 4 bases, with 6 bases between. The CDR3: CASSLTGYNEQFF. The CDR3 bases are TGCGCCAGCAGCTTGACGGGTTACAATGAGCAGTTCTTC.

The gene calls are TRBV9 and TRBJ1-6, with TRBD1 identical over 8 bases. Germline trimming cut 0 bases from V and 1 base from J; bases unmatched to any gene: 6. Germline V CDR1 and CDR2: SGDLS, YYNGEE. The length of the CDR3 is 18 residues. Here the CDR3 DNA reads TGTGCCAGCAGCGTAGATGACAGGGGTGGTTCCTATAATTCACCCCTCCACTTT. This codes for CASSVDDRGGSYNSPLHF.

The chain combines TRBV14 with TRBJ2-7, with TRBD1 identical over 11 bases. This CDR3 is 13 amino acids long. Germline loops: CDR1 SGHDN, CDR2 FVKESK. V lost 4 bases, J lost 8 bases, and 4 bases stayed unmatched. In nucleotides, the CDR3 is TGTGCCAGCAGCCCCGGGACAGGGGGAAAGCAGTACTTC. This codes for CASSPGTGGKQYF.

The chain employs TRBV5-1 and TRBJ1-1; TRBD1 matches at 10 bases. There are 17 residues in the CDR3. Trimming removed 0 bases from V and 8 bases from J; junction bases left unmatched: 13. Germline V gene data show CDR1 as SGHRS and CDR2 as YFSETQ. The CDR3 DNA reads as TGCGCCAGCAGCTTGGCTATTGGGAGACAGGGGGCCGTGGAAGCTTTCTTT. Translation gives CASSLAIGRQGAVEAFF.

J is TRBJ1-2 and V is TRBV3-1 (or the pseudogene TRBV3-2); TRBD1 is a possible D gene (6 bases). The CDR3 runs to 13 residues. The V and J ends lost 6 bases and 3 bases respectively, with 11 bases between them. Germline loops: CDR1 LGHDT, CDR2 YNNKEL (reference sequence). The CDR3: CASSSTGYYGYTF. The CDR3 coding sequence is TGTGCCAGCAGTTCCACAGGGTACTATGGCTACACCTTC.

The rearrangement uses TRBV12-3 or TRBV12-4 and TRBJ1-5, with D uncertain. CDR3 size: 12 residues. Trimming took 7 bases from V and 11 from J, leaving 15 bases between them. CDR3 DNA: TGTGCCAGCAATGAGCGAGGGAAAGCCCAGCATTTT. This codes for CASNERGKAQHF.

To note about this clone: The sample carries other DNA sequences with the same CDR3. This chain connects TRBV5-1 to TRBJ2-5; 8 bases match TRBD1. This CDR3 spans 14 amino acids. From germline, CDR1 is SGHRS and CDR2 YFSETQ. Trimming cost V 0 bases and J 2 bases; bases outside gene matches: 0. Written as DNA, the CDR3 is TGCGCCAGCAGCTTGGGACAGGGGCAAGAGACCCAGTACTTC. Encoded protein: CASSLGQGQETQYF.

The chain has TRBV10-3 and TRBJ1-2, with 9 positions matching TRBD1. Germline assignment: CDR1 ENHRY and CDR2 SYGVKD. The V gene end was trimmed by 6 bases and the J gene end by 3 bases; junction bases not matched to a gene: 2. The CDR3 length is 13 residues. The CDR3 DNA is TGTGCCATCAGGAGACAGGGGGACTATGGCTACACCTTC. As protein: CAIRRQGDYGYTF.

V gene TRBV7-8 combines with J gene TRBJ2-2; perhaps TRBD1 as D (6 bases). Germline V lookup: CDR1 SGHVS, CDR2 FQNEAQ. There are 15 residues in the CDR3. The V end was cut by 5 bases, the J end by 1 base, with 11 bases between. CDR3: CASSRGRGNTGELFF. DNA for the CDR3: TGTGCCAGCAGCCGGGGCAGGGGGAACACCGGGGAGCTGTTTTTT.